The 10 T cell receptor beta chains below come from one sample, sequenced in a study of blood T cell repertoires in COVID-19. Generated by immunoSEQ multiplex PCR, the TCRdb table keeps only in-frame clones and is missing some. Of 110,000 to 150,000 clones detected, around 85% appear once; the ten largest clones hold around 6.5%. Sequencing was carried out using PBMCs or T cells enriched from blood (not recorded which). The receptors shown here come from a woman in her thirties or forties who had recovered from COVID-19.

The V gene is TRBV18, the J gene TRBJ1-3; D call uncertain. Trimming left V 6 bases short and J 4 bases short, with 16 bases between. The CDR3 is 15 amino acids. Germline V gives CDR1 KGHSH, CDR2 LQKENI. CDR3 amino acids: CASSSGNTKGNTIYF. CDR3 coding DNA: TGTGCCAGCTCTTCCGGGAACACCAAGGGAAACACCATATATTTT.

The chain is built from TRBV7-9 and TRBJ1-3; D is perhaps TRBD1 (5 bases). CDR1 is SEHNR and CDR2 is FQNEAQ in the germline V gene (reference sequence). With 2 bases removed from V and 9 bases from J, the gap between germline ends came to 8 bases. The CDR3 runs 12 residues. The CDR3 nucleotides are TGTGCCAGCAGCTTATCGGGGGGCACCATATATTTT. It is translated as CASSLSGGTIYF. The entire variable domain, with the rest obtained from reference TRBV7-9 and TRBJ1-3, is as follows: DTGVSQNPRHKITKRGQNVTFRCDPISEHNRLYWYRQTLGQGPEFLTYFQNEAQLEKSRLLSDRFSAERPKGSFSTLEIQRTEQGDSAMYLCASSLSGGTIYFGEGSWLTVV.

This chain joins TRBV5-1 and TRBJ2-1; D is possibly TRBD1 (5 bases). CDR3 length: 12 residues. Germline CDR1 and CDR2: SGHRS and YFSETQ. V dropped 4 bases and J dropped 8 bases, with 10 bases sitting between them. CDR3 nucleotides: TGCGCCAGCAGCCTAACAGGCGATGAGCAGTTCTTC. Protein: CASSLTGDEQFF.

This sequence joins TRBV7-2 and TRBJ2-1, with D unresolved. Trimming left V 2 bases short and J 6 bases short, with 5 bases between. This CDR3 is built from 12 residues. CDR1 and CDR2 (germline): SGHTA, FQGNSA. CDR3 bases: TGTGCCAGCAGCTTAAACAGCAATGAGCAGTTCTTC. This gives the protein CASSLNSNEQFF.

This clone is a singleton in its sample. As DNA, the CDR3 is TGTGCCAGCAGACTATCTACAGGGCCCTCCTACGAGCAGTACTTC. Its protein product is CASRLSTGPSYEQYF. This chain links TRBV7-8 with TRBJ2-7, with D perhaps matching TRBD1 (6 bases). The CDR3 spans 15 residues. V lost 6 bases to trimming and J lost 0 bases, with 15 bases between them. Germline CDR1 and CDR2: SGHVS and FQNEAQ.

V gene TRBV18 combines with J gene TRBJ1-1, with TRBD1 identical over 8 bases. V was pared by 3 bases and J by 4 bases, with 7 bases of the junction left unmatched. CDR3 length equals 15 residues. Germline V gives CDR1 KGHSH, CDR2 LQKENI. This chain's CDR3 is CASSPTGQGSTEAFF. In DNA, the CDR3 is TGTGCCAGCTCACCGACCGGACAGGGATCCACTGAAGCTTTCTTT.

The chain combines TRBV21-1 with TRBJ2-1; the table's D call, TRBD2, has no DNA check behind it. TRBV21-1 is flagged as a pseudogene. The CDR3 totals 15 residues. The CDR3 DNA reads TGTGCCAGCAGCAAAGCGGCGGTCTCCTACAATGAGCAGTTCTTC. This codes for CASSKAAVSYNEQFF.

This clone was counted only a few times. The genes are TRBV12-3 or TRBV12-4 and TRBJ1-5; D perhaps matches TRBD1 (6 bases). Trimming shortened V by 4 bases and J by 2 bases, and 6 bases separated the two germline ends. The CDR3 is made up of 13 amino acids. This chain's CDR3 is CASSSGGNQPQHF. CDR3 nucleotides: TGTGCCAGCAGTTCAGGGGGCAATCAGCCCCAGCATTTT.

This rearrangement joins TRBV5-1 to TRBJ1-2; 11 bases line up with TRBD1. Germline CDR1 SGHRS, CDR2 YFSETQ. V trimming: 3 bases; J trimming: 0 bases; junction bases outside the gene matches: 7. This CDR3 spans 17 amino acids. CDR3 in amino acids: CASSWPRTGGANYGYTF. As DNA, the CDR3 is TGCGCCAGCAGCTGGCCCAGGACAGGGGGCGCTAACTATGGCTACACCTTC. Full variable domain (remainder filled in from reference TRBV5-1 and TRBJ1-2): KAGVTQTPRYLIKTRGQQVTLSCSPISGHRSVSWYQQTPGQGLQFLFEYFSETQRNKGNFPGRFSGRQFSNSRSEMNVSTLELGDSALYLCASSWPRTGGANYGYTFGSGTRLTVV.

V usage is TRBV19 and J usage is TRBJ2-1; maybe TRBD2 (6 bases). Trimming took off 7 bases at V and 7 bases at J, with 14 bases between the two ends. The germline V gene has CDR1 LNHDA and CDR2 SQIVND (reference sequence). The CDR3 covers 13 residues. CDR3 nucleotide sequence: TGTGCCAGTACCGGGGGACCGGGGAATGAGCAGTTCTTC. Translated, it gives CASTGGPGNEQFF.